This paragraph covers one T cell receptor beta chain sequence. The antigen is unknown. Library construction involved attaching unique molecular identifiers to individual cDNA molecules, which allowed quantitative, reproducible TCR counting. TCRdb passed the RACE reads through MiXCR, listing each CDR3 protein once. The repertoire holds about 77,000 distinct CDR3 sequences, around 9.4% seen once, with roughly 1.6% in the top ten. The CDR3 has 11 residues. V lost 5 bases and J lost 2, with 4 bases in between. The V gene's germline CDR1 is SNHLY and CDR2 FYNNEI. This specimen comes from a study of human T cells and chemical hapten exposure. Study details: Among samples, TCR yields varied mainly because of small differences in pooled library volume. Findings and limits, study-wide: Among TCRs, those above 1 in 1000 frequency were unaffected by DPC sensitization.

Time point described: healthy volunteer bleed at 6 weeks. Unfractionated whole blood yielded total RNA. Sequenced material: whole blood. The receptor's source is a female donor in good health. Some clones in this sample may be carry-over from other donors' samples. This chain links TRBV2 with TRBJ2-7; no definite D call. CDR3 DNA: TGTGCCAGCAGTACAACCTACGAGCAGTACTTC. This translates into CASSTTYEQYF.